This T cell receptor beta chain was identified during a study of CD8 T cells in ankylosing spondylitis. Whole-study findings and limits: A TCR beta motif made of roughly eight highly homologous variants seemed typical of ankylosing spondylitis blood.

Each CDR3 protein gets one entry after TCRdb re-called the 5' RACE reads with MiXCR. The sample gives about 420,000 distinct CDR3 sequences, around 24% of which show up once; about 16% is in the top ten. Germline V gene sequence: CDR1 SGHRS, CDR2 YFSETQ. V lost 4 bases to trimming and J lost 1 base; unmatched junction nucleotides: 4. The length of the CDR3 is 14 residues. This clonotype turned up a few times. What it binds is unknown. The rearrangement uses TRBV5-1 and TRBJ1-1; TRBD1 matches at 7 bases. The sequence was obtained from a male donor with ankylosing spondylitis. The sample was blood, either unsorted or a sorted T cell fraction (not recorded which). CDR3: CASSVTGRNTEAFF. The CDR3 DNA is TGCGCCAGCAGCGTGACAGGGAGGAACACTGAAGCTTTCTTT. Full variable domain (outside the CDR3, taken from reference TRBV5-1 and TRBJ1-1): KAGVTQTPRYLIKTRGQQVTLSCSPISGHRSVSWYQQTPGQGLQFLFEYFSETQRNKGNFPGRFSGRQFSNSRSEMNVSTLELGDSALYLCASSVTGRNTEAFFGQGTRLTVV.